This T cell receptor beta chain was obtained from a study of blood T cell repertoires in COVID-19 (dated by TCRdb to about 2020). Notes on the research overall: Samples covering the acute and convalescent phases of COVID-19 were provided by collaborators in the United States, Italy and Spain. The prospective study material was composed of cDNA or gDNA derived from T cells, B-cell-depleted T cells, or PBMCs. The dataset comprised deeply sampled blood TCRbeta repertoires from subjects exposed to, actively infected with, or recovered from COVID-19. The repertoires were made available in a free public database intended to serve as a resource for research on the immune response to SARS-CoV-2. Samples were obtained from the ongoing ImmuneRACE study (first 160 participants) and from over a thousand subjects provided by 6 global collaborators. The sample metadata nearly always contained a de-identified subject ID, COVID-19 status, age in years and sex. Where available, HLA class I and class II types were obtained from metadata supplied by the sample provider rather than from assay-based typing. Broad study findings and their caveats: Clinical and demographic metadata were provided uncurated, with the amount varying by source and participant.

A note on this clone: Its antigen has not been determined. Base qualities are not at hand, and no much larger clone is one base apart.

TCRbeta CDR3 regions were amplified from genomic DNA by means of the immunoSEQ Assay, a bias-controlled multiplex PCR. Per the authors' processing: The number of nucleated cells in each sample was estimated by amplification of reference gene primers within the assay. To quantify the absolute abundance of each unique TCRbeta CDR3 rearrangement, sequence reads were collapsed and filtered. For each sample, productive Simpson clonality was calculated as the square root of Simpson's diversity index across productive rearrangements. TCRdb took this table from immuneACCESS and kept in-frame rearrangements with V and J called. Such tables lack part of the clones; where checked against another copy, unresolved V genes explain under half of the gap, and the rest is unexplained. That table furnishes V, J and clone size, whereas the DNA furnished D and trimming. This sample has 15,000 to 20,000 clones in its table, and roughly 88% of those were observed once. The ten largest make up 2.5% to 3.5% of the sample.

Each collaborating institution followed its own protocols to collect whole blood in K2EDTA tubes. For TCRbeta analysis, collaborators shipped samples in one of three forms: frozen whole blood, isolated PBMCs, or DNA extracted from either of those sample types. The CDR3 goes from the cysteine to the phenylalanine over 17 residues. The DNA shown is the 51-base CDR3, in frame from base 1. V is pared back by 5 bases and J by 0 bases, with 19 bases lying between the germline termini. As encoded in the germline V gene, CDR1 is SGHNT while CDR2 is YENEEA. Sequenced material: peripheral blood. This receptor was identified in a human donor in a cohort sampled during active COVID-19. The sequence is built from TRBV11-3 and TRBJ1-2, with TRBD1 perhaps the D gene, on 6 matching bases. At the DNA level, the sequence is TGTGCCAGCAGCCCCACCCACCTAGCAGGGGCTAACTATGGCTACACCTTC. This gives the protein CASSPTHLAGANYGYTF.